The source of this TCR beta chain is a study of blood T cell repertoires in COVID-19. Across the whole study: Specimens from acute and convalescent COVID-19 originated in the United States, Italy and Spain.

Source study methods: Nucleated cell counts were estimated from reference gene primer amplification. Assay used: immunoSEQ multiplex PCR; TCRdb lists only in-frame clones, some missing. V and J calls and clone size are copied from that table; D and trimming were computed from the DNA. The sample includes about 230,000 clones, 85% to 90% of them seen just once. The J segment lost 7 bases and the V segment lost 5 bases, leaving 10 bases of the junction unmatched. The germline CDR1 and CDR2 sequences are LNHDA and SQIVND (reference sequence). This CDR3 is 15 amino acids long. The TCR was taken from a woman aged 30 to 39 with acute COVID-19. The sample taken for sequencing was PBMCs or T cells enriched from blood (not recorded which). The chain joins TRBV19 to TRBJ1-5; 8 bases agree with TRBD1. CDR3 bases: TGTGCCAGTAGTTCCCAGGACAGGGAAAGACAGCCCCAGCATTTT. It is translated as CASSSQDRERQPQHF.